The 14 T cell receptor beta chains presented below share a single source sample, sequenced in a study of blood T cells in healthy people across ages (dated by TCRdb to between 2015 and 2017). Library construction relied on 5' RACE. Sequenced using an Illumina HiSeq 2500. A second PCR of roughly 7 to 11 cycles was performed with a sample-barcoded 5' primer and a J-beta primer mix. Using fastp at Q25 and MiXCR, TCRdb reprocessed the public reads and kept productive beta chains. Each CDR3 protein gets just one entry, which takes the most common genes and DNA from the rows behind it. Counted in this sample were about 1,400,000 distinct CDR3 sequences; around 39% of them appeared once. The ten largest make up approximately 7.9% of the sample. The material sequenced was blood. These receptors came from a young woman in good health.

In its sample, this clonotype was seen a few times. This sequence joins TRBV15 and TRBJ2-1, with TRBD2 as a possible D gene (5 bases). This CDR3 has 16 residues. Trimming left V 5 bases short and J 7 bases short, with 21 bases between. The V gene's germline CDR1 is LNHNV and CDR2 YYDKDF (reference sequence). The CDR3 nucleotides read TGTGCCACCAGCTCACAAGACCCTAACTCGGGGAATGAGCAGTTCTTC. Its protein product is CATSSQDPNSGNEQFF.

In this sample, this clonotype turned up a few times. The rearrangement uses TRBV5-1 and TRBJ2-5, with D unclear. Germline CDR1 and CDR2: SGHRS and YFSETQ. V lost 5 bases to trimming and J lost 5 bases, with 13 bases between them. CDR3 length: 13 amino acids. In DNA form, the CDR3 reads TGCGCCAGCAGTTCTCAGGAGATGGAGACCCAGTACTTC. Translating it yields CASSSQEMETQYF.

The V gene is TRBV11-2, the J gene TRBJ2-1; no clear D gene. Trimming pared 2 bases from V and 8 bases from J, leaving 13 bases between. The CDR3 is made up of 14 amino acids. Germline CDR1 is SGHAT and CDR2 is FQNNGV. CDR3 DNA: TGTGCCAGCAGCTTAAAGGCTTTTATGGATGAGCAGTTCTTC. It encodes CASSLKAFMDEQFF.

The chain combines TRBV28 with TRBJ2-1; a possible D gene is TRBD1 (6 bases). CDR1 MDHEN and CDR2 SYDVKM come from the germline V gene. The CDR3 contains 14 residues. V gave up 5 bases and J gave up 6 bases, with 14 bases separating them. The CDR3 nucleotides read TGTGCCAGCAGTCCCAGGGGCAACTTCAATGAGCAGTTCTTC. Its translation is CASSPRGNFNEQFF.

This clonotype appeared a few times. This chain links TRBV4-1 with TRBJ2-5, with D perhaps being TRBD1 or TRBD2 (6 bases each). The DNA end is more similar to TRBJ2-7, so the J call may be wrong. The CDR3 sequence is 16 residues long. CDR1 MGHRA and CDR2 YSYEKL come from the germline V gene. CDR3 bases: TGCGCCAGCAGCCAAGAGGACAGCGGGCGTATCTACGAGCAGTACTTC. Translating gives CASSQEDSGRIYEQYF.

The V call is TRBV6-5, the J call TRBJ1-1; unclear D gene. Trimming took 7 bases from V and 1 from J, leaving 7 bases between them. Germline loops: CDR1 MNHEY, CDR2 SVGAGI. There are 12 residues in the CDR3. The CDR3 nucleotides read TGTGCCAGCATAGCCGAGAACACTGAAGCTTTCTTT. It is translated as CASIAENTEAFF.

The rearrangement uses TRBV5-1 and TRBJ2-1, with 10 nucleotides matching TRBD2. V lost 4 bases and J lost 10; bases outside the gene matches: 11. The CDR3 contains 15 residues. Germline CDR1 is SGHRS and CDR2 is YFSETQ. The CDR3 region has the DNA TGCGCCAGCAGCGACCTAGCGGGAGTTGTCGACGAGCAGTTCTTC. Encoded protein: CASSDLAGVVDEQFF. The complete variable domain, with remaining parts taken from reference TRBV5-1 and TRBJ2-1, reads KAGVTQTPRYLIKTRGQQVTLSCSPISGHRSVSWYQQTPGQGLQFLFEYFSETQRNKGNFPGRFSGRQFSNSRSEMNVSTLELGDSALYLCASSDLAGVVDEQFFGPGTRLTVL.

This clonotype was counted only a few times. The chain's CDR3 is CASSLTSGGIGEQFF. The CDR3 DNA follows: TGTGCCAGCAGCCTAACTAGCGGGGGCATCGGTGAGCAGTTCTTC. V is TRBV9 and J is TRBJ2-1; 11 bases align to TRBD2. The CDR3 length is 15 residues. The ends lost 4 bases at V and 9 bases at J; junction bases unmatched: 9. The germline gives CDR1 SGDLS, CDR2 YYNGEE.

About this clonotype itself: This is likely a read error, given that the CDR3 carries no conserved phenylalanine or tryptophan at its end. J is TRBJ2-3 and V is TRBV4-1; 11 bases match TRBD2. Germline V gene lookup returns CDR1 MGHRA and CDR2 YSYEKL. V trimming: 2 bases; J trimming: 2 bases; junction bases outside the gene matches: 6. This CDR3 contains 17 residues. The CDR3 loop is CASSQQSSGRATDTQYV. DNA of the CDR3: TGCGCCAGCAGCCAACAAAGTAGCGGGAGGGCCACAGATACGCAGTATGTT.

V is TRBV5-1 and J is TRBJ2-7; 11 nucleotides agree with TRBD2. CDR1 and CDR2 from the germline V gene are SGHRS and YFSETQ. The CDR3 has 14 residues. The V gene end was trimmed by 7 bases and the J gene end by 5 bases; junction bases not matched to a gene: 8. The CDR3 loop is CASHSGRVSDEQYF. The CDR3 DNA is TGCGCCAGCCATAGCGGGAGGGTTTCCGACGAGCAGTACTTC.

The chain has TRBV11-2 and TRBJ1-2; a possible D gene is TRBD1 (6 bases). CDR1 is SGHAT and CDR2 is FQNNGV in the germline V gene. The V and J ends lost 5 bases and 4 bases respectively, with 14 bases between them. The CDR3 runs to 14 residues. The CDR3 DNA follows: TGTGCCAGCAGCCCGGGGGGCAGCTCCTATGGCTACACCTTC. The encoded protein is CASSPGGSSYGYTF.

V is TRBV29-1 and J is TRBJ2-7; maybe TRBD1 (5 bases). Germline V gives CDR1 SQVTM, CDR2 ANQGSEA. CDR3 length: 16 residues. The CDR3: CIRQRTTDSSSYEQYF. In DNA, the CDR3 is TGCATCAGGCAAAGAACGACAGACTCGAGCTCCTACGAGCAGTACTTC.

This chain joins TRBV29-1 and TRBJ2-1, with TRBD2 matching 9 bases. The J call may be in error: the DNA end matches TRBJ2-7 better. Germline-derived CDR1 and CDR2 are SQVTM and ANQGSEA. CDR3 length: 14 amino acids. The CDR3 region has the DNA TGCAGCGTTGAAGGACTAGCGGATTACAATGAGCAGTACTTC. This gives the protein CSVEGLADYNEQYF.

The V call is TRBV7-2, the J call TRBJ1-6; 8 positions agree with TRBD1. V dropped 4 bases and J dropped 3; count of bases not matched to a gene: 8. There are 17 residues in the CDR3. Germline assignment: CDR1 SGHTA and CDR2 FQGNSA. CDR3 in amino acids: CASSSGGTGGYNSPLHF. CDR3 nucleotide sequence: TGTGCCAGCAGCTCGGGGGGGACAGGTGGCTATAATTCACCCCTCCACTTT.